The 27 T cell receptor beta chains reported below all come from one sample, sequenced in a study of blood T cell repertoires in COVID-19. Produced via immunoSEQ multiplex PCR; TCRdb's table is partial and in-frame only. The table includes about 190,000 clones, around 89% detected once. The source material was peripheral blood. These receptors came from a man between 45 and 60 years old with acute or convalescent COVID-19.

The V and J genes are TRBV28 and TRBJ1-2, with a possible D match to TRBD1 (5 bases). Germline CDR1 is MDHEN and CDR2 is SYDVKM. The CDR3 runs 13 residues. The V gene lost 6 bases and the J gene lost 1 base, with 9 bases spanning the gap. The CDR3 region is CASRVQGNYGYTF. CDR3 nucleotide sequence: TGTGCCAGCAGGGTCCAGGGTAACTATGGCTACACCTTC.

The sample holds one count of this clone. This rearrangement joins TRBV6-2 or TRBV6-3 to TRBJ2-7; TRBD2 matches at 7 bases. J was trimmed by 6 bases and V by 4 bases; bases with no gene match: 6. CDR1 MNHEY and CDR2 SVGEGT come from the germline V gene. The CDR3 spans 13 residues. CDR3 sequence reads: CASSFLLALEQYV. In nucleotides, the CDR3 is TGTGCCAGCAGTTTTCTACTAGCGCTCGAGCAGTACGTC.

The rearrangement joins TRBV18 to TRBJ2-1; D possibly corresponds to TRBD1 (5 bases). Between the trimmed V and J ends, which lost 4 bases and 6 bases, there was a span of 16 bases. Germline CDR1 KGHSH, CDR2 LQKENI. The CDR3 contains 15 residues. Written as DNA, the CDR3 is TGTGCCAGCTCACTATACCAGGGTTCTGGCAATGAGCAGTTCTTC. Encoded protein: CASSLYQGSGNEQFF.

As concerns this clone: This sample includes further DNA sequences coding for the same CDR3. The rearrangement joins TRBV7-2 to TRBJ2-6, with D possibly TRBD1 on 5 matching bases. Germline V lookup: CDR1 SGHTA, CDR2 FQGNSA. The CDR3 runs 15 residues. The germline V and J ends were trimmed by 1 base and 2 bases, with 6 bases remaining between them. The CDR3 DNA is TGTGCCAGCAGCTTAGGGGGCGCTGGGGCCAACGTCCTGACTTTC. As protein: CASSLGGAGANVLTF.

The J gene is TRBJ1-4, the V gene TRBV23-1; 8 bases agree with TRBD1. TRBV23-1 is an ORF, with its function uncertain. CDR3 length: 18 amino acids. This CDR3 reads CVPLPQGAHRSGDEKLFF. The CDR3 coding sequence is TGCGTTCCGCTACCCCAGGGGGCGCATAGGTCTGGGGATGAAAAACTGTTTTTT.

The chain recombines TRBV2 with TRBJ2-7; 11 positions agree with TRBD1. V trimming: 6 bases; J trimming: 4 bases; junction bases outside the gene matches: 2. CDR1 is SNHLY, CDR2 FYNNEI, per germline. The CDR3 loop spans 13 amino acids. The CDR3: CASRGQGVYEQYF. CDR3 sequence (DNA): TGTGCCAGCAGGGGACAGGGGGTGTACGAGCAGTACTTC.

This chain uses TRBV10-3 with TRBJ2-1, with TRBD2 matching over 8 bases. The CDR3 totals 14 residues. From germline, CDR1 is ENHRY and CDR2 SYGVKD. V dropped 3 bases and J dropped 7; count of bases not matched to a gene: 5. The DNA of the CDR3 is TGTGCCATCAGTGACTCGCGGGGGGAGAATGAGCAGTTCTTC. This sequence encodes CAISDSRGENEQFF.

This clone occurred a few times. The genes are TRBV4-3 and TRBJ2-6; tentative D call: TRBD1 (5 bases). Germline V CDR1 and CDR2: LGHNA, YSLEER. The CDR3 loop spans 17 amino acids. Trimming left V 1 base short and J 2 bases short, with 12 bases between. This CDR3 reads CASSQGGWSPGANVLTF. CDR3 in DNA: TGCGCCAGCAGCCAAGGGGGCTGGAGCCCTGGGGCCAACGTCCTGACTTTC.

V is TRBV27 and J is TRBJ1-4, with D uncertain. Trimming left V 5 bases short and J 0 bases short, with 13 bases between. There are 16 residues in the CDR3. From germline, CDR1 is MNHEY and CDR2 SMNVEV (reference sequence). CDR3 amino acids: CASSPLDTATNEKLFF. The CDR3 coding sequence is TGTGCCAGCAGTCCCTTAGACACGGCAACTAATGAAAAACTGTTTTTT.

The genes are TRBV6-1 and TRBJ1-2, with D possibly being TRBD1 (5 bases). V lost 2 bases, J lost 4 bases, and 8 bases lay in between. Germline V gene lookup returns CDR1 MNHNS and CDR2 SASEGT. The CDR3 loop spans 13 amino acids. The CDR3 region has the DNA TGTGCCAGCAGTGAATCAGGGTTCTATGGCTACACCTTC. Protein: CASSESGFYGYTF.

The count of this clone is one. The CDR3 region has the DNA TGTGCCAGCAGCTTATCGACAGGAGGCTATGGCTACACCTTC. This sequence encodes CASSLSTGGYGYTF. The gene calls are TRBV9 and TRBJ1-2; possibly TRBD1 for D (6 bases). The CDR3 contains 14 residues. V was cut by 4 bases and J by 4 bases, with 14 bases left in between. Germline CDR1 and CDR2: SGDLS and YYNGEE.

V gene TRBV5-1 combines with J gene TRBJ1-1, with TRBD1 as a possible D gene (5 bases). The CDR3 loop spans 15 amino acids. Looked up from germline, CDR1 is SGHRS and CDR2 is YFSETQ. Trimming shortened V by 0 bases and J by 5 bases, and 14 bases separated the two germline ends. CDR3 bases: TGCGCCAGCAGCTTGGGATGGAGGGACGTGACTGAAGCTTTCTTT. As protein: CASSLGWRDVTEAFF.

CDR3 in DNA: TGTGCCATCAGTGAGGTCCAGAATCAGCCCCAGCATTTT. Its translation is CAISEVQNQPQHF. The chain links TRBV10-3 to TRBJ1-5; D uncertain. CDR1 ENHRY and CDR2 SYGVKD come from the germline V gene. V lost 2 bases to trimming and J lost 4 bases, with 6 bases between them. This CDR3 region has 13 residues.

CDR3 coding DNA: TGTGCCACCAGTGACACTAGCGGGCAAGAGACCCAGTACTTC. Protein: CATSDTSGQETQYF. The V call is TRBV24-1, the J call TRBJ2-5; 9 nucleotides line up with TRBD2. Losses at the gene ends were 4 bases for V and 2 bases for J; bases not matched to a gene: 1. The CDR3 covers 14 residues. Germline V lookup: CDR1 KGHDR, CDR2 SFDVKD.

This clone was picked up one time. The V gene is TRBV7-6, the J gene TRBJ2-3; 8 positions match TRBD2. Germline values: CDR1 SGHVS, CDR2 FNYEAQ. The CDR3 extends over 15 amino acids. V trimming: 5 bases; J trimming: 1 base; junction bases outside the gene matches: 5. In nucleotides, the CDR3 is TGTGCCAGCAGCCCACTAGCGGACCGCACAGATACGCAGTATTTT. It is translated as CASSPLADRTDTQYF.

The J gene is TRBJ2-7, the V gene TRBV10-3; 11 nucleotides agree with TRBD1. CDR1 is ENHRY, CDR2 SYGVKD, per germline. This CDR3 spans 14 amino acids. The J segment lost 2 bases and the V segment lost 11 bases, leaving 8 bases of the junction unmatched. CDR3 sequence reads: CASQDRGLTYEQYF. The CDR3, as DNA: TGTGCCTCTCAGGACAGGGGGCTCACCTACGAGCAGTACTTC.

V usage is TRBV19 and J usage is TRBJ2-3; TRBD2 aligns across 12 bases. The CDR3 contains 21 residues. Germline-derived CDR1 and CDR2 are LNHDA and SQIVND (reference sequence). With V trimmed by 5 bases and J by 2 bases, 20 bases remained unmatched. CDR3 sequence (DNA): TGTGCCAGTAGTTCAGACCCGGGACAGCTGGGACTAGCGGGCATCACAGATACGCAGTATTTT. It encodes CASSSDPGQLGLAGITDTQYF.

CDR3 bases: TGCAGCGTTGGTGGGGGCGACGAGACCCAGTACTTC. Translating gives CSVGGGDETQYF. The gene calls are TRBV29-1 and TRBJ2-5, with D perhaps TRBD1 (6 bases). The CDR3 totals 12 residues. V shed 4 bases and J shed 5 bases, with 11 bases lying between them. CDR1 is SQVTM, CDR2 ANQGSEA, per germline.

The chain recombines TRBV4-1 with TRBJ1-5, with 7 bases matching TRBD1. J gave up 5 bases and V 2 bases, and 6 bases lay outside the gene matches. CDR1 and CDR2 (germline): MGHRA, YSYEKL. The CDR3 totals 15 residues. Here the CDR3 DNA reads TGCGCCAGCAGCCAAAGACAGGGTGTGGATCAGCCCCAGCATTTT. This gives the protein CASSQRQGVDQPQHF.

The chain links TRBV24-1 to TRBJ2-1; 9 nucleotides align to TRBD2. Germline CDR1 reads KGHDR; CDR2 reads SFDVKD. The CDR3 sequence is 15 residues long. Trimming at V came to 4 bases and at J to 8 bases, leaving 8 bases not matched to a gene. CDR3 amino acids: CATSDRTSVIDEQFF. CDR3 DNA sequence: TGTGCCACCAGTGACCGGACTAGCGTGATCGATGAGCAGTTCTTC.

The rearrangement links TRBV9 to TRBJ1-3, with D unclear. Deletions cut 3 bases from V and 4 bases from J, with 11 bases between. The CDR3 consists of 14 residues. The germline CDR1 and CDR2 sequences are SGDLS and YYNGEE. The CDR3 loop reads CASSGEGAGNTIYF. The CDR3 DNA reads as TGTGCCAGCAGCGGGGAGGGAGCCGGAAACACCATATATTTT.

In DNA, the CDR3 is TGTGCCAGCAGTTACAGGGCCCGAGGCTACAATGAGCAGTTCTTC. Encoded protein: CASSYRARGYNEQFF. The chain uses TRBV28 and TRBJ2-1, with D possibly TRBD1 on 6 matching bases. The CDR3 extends over 15 amino acids. With 4 bases removed from V and 3 bases from J, the gap between germline ends came to 13 bases. CDR1 and CDR2 (germline): MDHEN, SYDVKM. Filled out from reference TRBV28 and TRBJ2-1, the complete variable domain reads DVKVTQSSRYLVKRTGEKVFLECVQDMDHENMFWYRQDPGLGLRLIYFSYDVKMKEKGDIPEGYSVSREKKERFSLILESASTNQTSMYLCASSYRARGYNEQFFGPGTRLTVL.

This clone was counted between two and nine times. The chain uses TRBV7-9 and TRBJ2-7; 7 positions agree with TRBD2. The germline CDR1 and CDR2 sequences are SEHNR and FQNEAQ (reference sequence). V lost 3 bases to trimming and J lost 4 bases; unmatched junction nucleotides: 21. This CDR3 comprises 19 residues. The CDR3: CASSFPLGGFGSGVYEQYF. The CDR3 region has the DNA TGTGCCAGCAGCTTCCCTCTGGGGGGGTTTGGTAGCGGAGTTTACGAGCAGTACTTC.

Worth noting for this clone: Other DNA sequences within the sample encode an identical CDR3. Here the CDR3 reads CASSLQGYEQFF. The CDR3 nucleotides are TGTGCCAGCAGCCTGCAGGGCTATGAGCAGTTCTTC. The rearrangement joins TRBV12-3 or TRBV12-4 to TRBJ2-1; possibly TRBD1 for D (5 bases). Trimming pared 6 bases from V and 8 bases from J, leaving 11 bases between. The CDR3 totals 12 residues.

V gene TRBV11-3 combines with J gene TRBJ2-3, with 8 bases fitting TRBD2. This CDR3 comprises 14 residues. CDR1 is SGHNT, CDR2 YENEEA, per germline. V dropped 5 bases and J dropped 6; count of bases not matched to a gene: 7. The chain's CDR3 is CASSQAGAGDTQYF. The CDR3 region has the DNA TGTGCCAGCAGCCAAGCGGGAGCGGGGGATACGCAGTATTTT.

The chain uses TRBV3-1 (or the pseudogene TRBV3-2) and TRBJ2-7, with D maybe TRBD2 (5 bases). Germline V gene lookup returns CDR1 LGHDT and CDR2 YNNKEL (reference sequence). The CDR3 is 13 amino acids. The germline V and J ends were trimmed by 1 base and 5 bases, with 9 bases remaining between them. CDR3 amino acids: CASSQASSHEQYF. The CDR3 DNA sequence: TGTGCCAGCAGCCAAGCGTCTAGCCACGAGCAGTACTTC.

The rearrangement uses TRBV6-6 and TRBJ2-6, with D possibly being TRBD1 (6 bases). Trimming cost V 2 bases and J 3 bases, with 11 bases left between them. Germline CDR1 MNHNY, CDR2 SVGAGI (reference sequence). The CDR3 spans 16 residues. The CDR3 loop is CASSYGQLGGANVLTF. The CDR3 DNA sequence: TGTGCCAGCAGTTACGGACAGCTGGGTGGGGCCAACGTCCTGACTTTC.